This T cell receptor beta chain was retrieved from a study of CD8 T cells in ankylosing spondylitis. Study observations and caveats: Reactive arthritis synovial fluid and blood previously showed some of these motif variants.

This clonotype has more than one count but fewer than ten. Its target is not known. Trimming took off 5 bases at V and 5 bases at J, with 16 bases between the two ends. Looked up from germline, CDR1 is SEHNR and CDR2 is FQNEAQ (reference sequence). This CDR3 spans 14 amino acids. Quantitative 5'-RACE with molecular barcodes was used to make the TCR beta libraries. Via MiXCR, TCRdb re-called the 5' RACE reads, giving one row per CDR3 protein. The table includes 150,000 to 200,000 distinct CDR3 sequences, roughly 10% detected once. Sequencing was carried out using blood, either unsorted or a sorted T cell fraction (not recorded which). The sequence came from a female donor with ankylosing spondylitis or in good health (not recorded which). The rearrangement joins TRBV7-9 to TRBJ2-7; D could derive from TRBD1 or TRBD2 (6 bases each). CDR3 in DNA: TGTGCCAGCAGCCCCGATAGGAGGGGGGACGAGCAGTACTTC. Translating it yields CASSPDRRGDEQYF.